This TCR beta chain was sequenced for a study of T cells in Graves' hyperthyroidism and ophthalmopathy. On this clonotype: The antigen is undetermined.

Trimming left V 3 bases short and J 0 bases short, with 9 bases between. Germline CDR1 and CDR2: DFQATT and SNEGSKA (reference sequence). This CDR3 contains 13 residues. Amplified TCR beta CDR3 regions came from RNA transcripts. The TCR CDR3 was amplified in a first-round RT-PCR using the HTBI primer set. TCRdb itself ran the multiplex PCR reads through MiXCR, one entry per CDR3 protein. The table has roughly 550,000 distinct CDR3 sequences, 15% to 20% seen once. Investigators excluded patients with uncontrolled infection, other autoimmune disease, pregnancy or lactation. Diagnoses rested on clinical symptoms, serum thyroxine and TRAb, thyroid ultrasound and orbital computed tomography. Study-wide findings and caveats: Expanded thyroid clonotypes (above 0.001) were mostly also found in blood.

V is TRBV20-1 and J is TRBJ2-7; tentative D call: TRBD2 (5 bases). This receptor was obtained from a woman aged 30 to 39 with Graves' ophthalmopathy. Sequenced: blood. CDR3 sequence (DNA): TGCAGTGCTAGCGAGGGCGGCTCCTACGAGCAGTACTTC. Amino acid sequence: CSASEGGSYEQYF.